Reported below is one TCR beta chain. Its specificity is not known. The data belong to a study of T cell repertoires in cytomegalovirus infection. Across the study: Carrying CMV and the relevant HLA type showed in public TCR beta signatures. General study findings and limits: HLA-C-restricted TCR beta clonotypes specific for CMV led the ex vivo response.

This CDR3 is 14 amino acids long. V lost 2 bases and J lost 0, with 4 bases in between. Germline CDR1 is LNHDA and CDR2 is SQIVND (reference sequence). TCRdb independently ran MiXCR on the reads; one entry per CDR3 protein. Here the sample spans 200,000 to 300,000 distinct CDR3 sequences, about 12% being singletons. The sequence was collected from a human donor in good health (CMV status not recorded). Some clones in this sample may be carry-over from other donors' samples. The chain is built from TRBV19 and TRBJ2-2; D is ambiguous. What was sequenced was PBMCs. DNA for the CDR3: TGTGCCAGTAGTATAAGGTCGAACACCGGGGAGCTGTTTTTT. This gives the protein CASSIRSNTGELFF.